These T cell receptor beta chains were read from a single sample in a study of blood T cell repertoires in COVID-19. TCRdb's copy holds only in-frame clones and misses some; the assay was immunoSEQ multiplex PCR. This sample has fewer than 400,000 clones, with less than 85% found just once. The specimen sequenced was PBMCs or T cells enriched from blood (not recorded which). These receptors all stem from a young woman who had been exposed to COVID-19. Each CDR3 is given with its conserved first and last residue. A D gene is named only where the DNA matches it firmly. The size of a clone is reported for some rows only, either as once, few or many, or as a class for expanded clones.

size	J	V	D	DNA	CDR3
NA	TRBJ1-2	TRBV30	NA	TGTGCCTGGACGCCAGGATCTTATGGCTACACCTTC	CAWTPGSYGYTF
few	TRBJ1-6	TRBV30	NA	TGTGCCTGGAGACCCCGGGGGGATGCCTATAATTCACCCCTCCACTTT	CAWRPRGDAYNSPLHF
NA	TRBJ1-1	TRBV5-1	TRBD1	TGCGCCAGCAGCTTGGCCGGGATTCTAACAGGGGGCAGCACTGAAGCTTTCTTT	CASSLAGILTGGSTEAFF
NA	TRBJ2-5	TRBV21-1	NA	TGTGCCAGCAGCAAAACGGGTTTGGAGACCCAGTACTTC	CASSKTGLETQYF
few	TRBJ1-4	TRBV7-8	NA	TGTGCCAGCAGCTCTGTGAGGGCCAAAGACTATGAAAAACTGTTTTTT	CASSSVRAKDYEKLFF
NA	TRBJ2-7	TRBV27	TRBD2	TGTGCCAGCAGTTTGAGTGCTAGCGGGTCCTACGAGCAGTACTTC	CASSLSASGSYEQYF
many	TRBJ2-1	TRBV5-8	TRBD2	TGTGCCAGCGCAGGGACTAGCGGTAACAATGAGCAGTTCTTC	CASAGTSGNNEQFF
NA	TRBJ2-3	TRBV7-9	TRBD1	TGTGCCAGCAGCGCGTACGGGACAGGGGAGGCAGATACGCAGTATTTT	CASSAYGTGEADTQYF
NA	TRBJ2-7	TRBV2	TRBD1	TGTGCCAGCAGGGAGGACAGGGCGAGCTCCTACGAGCAGTACTTC	CASREDRASSYEQYF
NA	TRBJ2-5	TRBV4-3	NA	TGCGCCAGCAGCCAAGATCTGGGCCAGGGAGAGACCCAGTACTTC	CASSQDLGQGETQYF
NA	TRBJ2-7	TRBV6-6	TRBD1	TGTGCCAGCAGCCAGGACAGGGTCTCCTACGAGCAGTACTTC	CASSQDRVSYEQYF
NA	TRBJ2-2	TRBV6-2/TRBV6-3	NA	TGTGCCAGCAGCGGGACATACACCGGGGAGCTGTTTTTT	CASSGTYTGELFF
NA	TRBJ1-2	TRBV5-4	NA	TGTGCCAGCAGCTTGGCCGGGCCCCCGACTACCTATGGCTACACCTTC	CASSLAGPPTTYGYTF
NA	TRBJ2-5	TRBV7-8	TRBD2	TGTGCCAGCAGCTACCGATCAGCGGGAGGGGGCGAGACCCAGTACTTC	CASSYRSAGGGETQYF
NA	TRBJ2-7	TRBV9	TRBD2	TGTGCCAGCAGCGTAGGGGCGGGGGCGGGCAGCGGGAGTGTCAACGAGCAGTACTTC	CASSVGAGAGSGSVNEQYF
NA	TRBJ1-1	TRBV7-9	TRBD1	TGTGCCAGCAGCCGAGACAGGGGGCAGGTTGAAGCTTTCTTT	CASSRDRGQVEAFF
NA	TRBJ1-4	TRBV28	NA	TGTGCCAGCAGTTTAAGACAGGTTCATGAAAAACTGTTTTTT	CASSLRQVHEKLFF
NA	TRBJ1-1	TRBV28	TRBD1	TGTGCCAGCAGAGGGGACAGGGGGCTGAACACTGAAGCTTTCTTT	CASRGDRGLNTEAFF
NA	TRBJ2-2	TRBV19	TRBD1	TGTGCCAGCGGGACAGGGGGCCACACCGGGGAGCTGTTTTTT	CASGTGGHTGELFF
NA	TRBJ1-4	TRBV5-1	TRBD1	TGCGCCAGCAGCCCAGGGGGGCCGAGGGAAAAACTGTTTTTT	CASSPGGPREKLFF
NA	TRBJ1-4	TRBV28	TRBD1	TGTGCCAGCAGTTTCCCAACAGGGGGGGGTGAAAAACTGTTTTTT	CASSFPTGGGEKLFF
NA	TRBJ2-1	TRBV7-9	NA	TGTGCCAGCAGCTTAGGCGGGAACTCCTACAATGAGCAGTTCTTC	CASSLGGNSYNEQFF
NA	TRBJ2-1	TRBV7-3	NA	TGTGCCAGCAGCTTATGGGGCGCCAGCTCCTACAATGAGCAGTTCTTC	CASSLWGASSYNEQFF
NA	TRBJ1-5	TRBV6-6	TRBD1	TGTGCCGCGCAGGGACAGGGTGGTGGTCAGCCCCAGCATTTT	CAAQGQGGGQPQHF
NA	TRBJ1-3	TRBV30	NA	TGTGCCCATGGCAGGGAAAACACCATATATTTT	CAHGRENTIYF
NA	TRBJ1-1	TRBV25-1	TRBD1	TGTGCCAGCAGTGCCCGGACAGGGGAGAACACTGAAGCTTTCTTT	CASSARTGENTEAFF
NA	TRBJ1-1	TRBV19	TRBD1	TGTGCCAGTAGTATGGACAGGGCTGGTGAAGCTTTCTTT	CASSMDRAGEAFF
NA	TRBJ2-1	TRBV7-5	NA	TGTGTCAGAAGCCCCTTGATCGGACAACGGCCCCAGGGGTTCTTC	CVRSPLIGQRPQGFF
NA	TRBJ1-2	TRBV2	TRBD1	TGTGCCAGCACAATCCGGACAGGCGGCCTTAACTATGGCTACACCTTC	CASTIRTGGLNYGYTF
many	TRBJ1-2	TRBV6-5	TRBD1	TGTGCCAGCAGTTCCTCACAGGGGGGAAGCTATGGCTACACCTTC	CASSSSQGGSYGYTF
NA	TRBJ2-6	TRBV3-1/TRBV3-2	TRBD2	TGTGCCAGCAGCCAGGGGGGGGGCTCTGGGGCCAACGTCCTGACTTTC	CASSQGGGSGANVLTF
NA	TRBJ2-7	TRBV28	TRBD1	TGTGCCAGCAGCCTAGACGGGACAGGGAGCGAGCAGTACTTC	CASSLDGTGSEQYF
NA	TRBJ2-1	TRBV5-6	NA	TGTGCCAGCAGCTCCAGGGGTAATGAGCAGTTCTTC	CASSSRGNEQFF
NA	TRBJ1-2	TRBV20-1	NA	TGCAGTGCTAGGTTACAGGATGGCTACACCTTC	CSARLQDGYTF
NA	TRBJ1-4	TRBV10-3	NA	TGTGCCATCAGTGCAGGGGCGTACGAAAAACTGTTTTTT	CAISAGAYEKLFF
NA	TRBJ2-1	TRBV5-4	TRBD2	TGTGCCAGCAGCTTGCCCTCTAGCGGGAGTTACAATGAGCAGTTCTTC	CASSLPSSGSYNEQFF
NA	TRBJ1-5	TRBV4-2	NA	TGTGCCAGCAGCCAAGAAGAAGGGAGTAATCAGCCCCAGCATTTT	CASSQEEGSNQPQHF
NA	TRBJ2-7	TRBV24-1	TRBD1	TGTGCCACCAGTGACCACAGGGGAAGCGAGCAGTACTTC	CATSDHRGSEQYF
NA	TRBJ2-1	TRBV7-3	TRBD2	TGTGCCAGCAGCTTATCTAGCGGCTCCTACAATGAGCAGTTCTTC	CASSLSSGSYNEQFF
once	TRBJ1-5	TRBV4-2	TRBD1	TGTGCCAGCAGCCCAAACAGGGGAAATCAGCCCCAGCATTTT	CASSPNRGNQPQHF
NA	TRBJ1-4	TRBV5-4	TRBD1	TGTGCCAGCTCCGGGACAGGGAATGAAAAACTGTTTTTT	CASSGTGNEKLFF
NA	TRBJ2-1	TRBV3-1/TRBV3-2	TRBD1	TGTGCCAGCAGCCAAGATATCATGGCAGGGGGCTACTACAATGAGCAGTTCTTC	CASSQDIMAGGYYNEQFF
NA	TRBJ1-2	TRBV25-1	TRBD1	TGTGCCACTACCCACAGGGGTGACGGCTACACCTTC	CATTHRGDGYTF
NA	TRBJ2-3	TRBV5-1	NA	TGCGCCAGCAGGCCTCCGGGACATGGAGATACGCAGTATTTT	CASRPPGHGDTQYF
few	TRBJ1-5	TRBV28	TRBD1	TGTGCCAGCAGCCGCAACCCTAGGACAGGGAACGGCAATCAGCCCCAGCATTTT	CASSRNPRTGNGNQPQHF
NA	TRBJ1-2	TRBV6-2/TRBV6-3	TRBD1	TGTGCCAGCAGTCCGCGGACAGGGAAGGGCTACACCTTC	CASSPRTGKGYTF
NA	TRBJ2-3	TRBV6-2/TRBV6-3	NA	TGTGCCAGCAGTTACTCGGGTGGCGGTCGCACAGATACGCAGTATTTT	CASSYSGGGRTDTQYF
once	TRBJ1-1	TRBV30	NA	TGTGCCTGGAACCTCGGCGGACTCAACACTGAAGCTTTCTTT	CAWNLGGLNTEAFF